This T cell receptor (beta chain) was retrieved from a study of tumor-infiltrating lymphocytes in primary liver carcinoma. Trimming removed 0 bases at V and 6 bases at J, with 15 bases between. Germline lookup yields CDR1 LGHNA and CDR2 YNFKEQ. This CDR3 contains 15 residues. TCR beta cDNA was prepared out of roughly 0.5 ug total RNA by means of a constant-region primer. Nested multiplex PCR, run for three rounds with slightly modified ARM-PCR, yielded TCR beta libraries. Investigators reported that the first two PCR rounds, at around 9 cycles each, used TRBV1-TRBV30 forward primers with a C-beta reverse primer. Each CDR3 protein gets one entry after TCRdb re-called the multiplex PCR reads with MiXCR. The sample gives some 110,000 distinct CDR3 sequences, around 64% of which show up once; approximately 8.9% is in the top ten. Extraction of RNA together with DNA used roughly 19-31 mg of unsorted bulk tissue.

Material for sequencing was liver tumor tissue from sampling region 3. Sample subset: tumor region T3, left-lateral pole. The sequence came from an older woman with primary liver carcinoma and hepatitis B virus infection. The chain is built from TRBV4-2 and TRBJ2-7; D uncertain. The CDR3 sequence: CASSQDLGTSLEQYF. DNA of the CDR3: TGTGCCAGCAGCCAAGATCTTGGCACCTCCCTCGAGCAGTACTTC.